Sequencing of this TCR beta chain was carried out in a study of OX40 agonist ivuxolimab in advanced cancers. Trimming cost V 0 bases and J 1 base, with 13 bases left between them. CDR3 size: 17 residues. Germline CDR1 reads SGHRS; CDR2 reads YFSETQ. Measured with immunoSEQ multiplex PCR; TCRdb has only the in-frame clones, and not every one. In the table there are some 120,000 clones, about 90% of which are singletons. The receptor was isolated from an adult with an advanced solid tumor such as melanoma, head and neck, liver or kidney cancer. The rearrangement links TRBV5-1 to TRBJ2-2, with D maybe TRBD2 (5 bases). The material was CD4+ or CD8+ T cells sorted from blood, obtained in a trial of the OX40 agonist ivuxolimab. CDR3 protein: CASSLVGGSLNTGELFF. In DNA, the CDR3 is TGCGCCAGCAGCTTGGTGGGCGGGTCTCTGAACACCGGGGAGCTGTTTTTT.